Shown below are 20 T cell receptor beta chains from a single sample sequenced in a study of cytomegalovirus exposure and HLA in healthy donors. This PCR relied on a set of 60 Vbeta primers and 13 Jbeta primers. Libraries were prepared by immunoSEQ multiplex PCR; TCRdb keeps only in-frame clonotypes and omits some of them. Found here are around 130,000 clones, 65% to 90% of them singletons; the top ten hold approximately 2.2%. The sequencing sample was made of PBMCs. These receptors all come from a woman aged 35 to 49 in good health and CMV-seronegative.

The chain carries TRBV7-9 and TRBJ2-1, with D possibly matching TRBD2 (6 bases). CDR3 size: 16 residues. Trimming left V 0 bases short and J 1 base short, with 10 bases between. The germline V gene has CDR1 SEHNR and CDR2 FQNEAQ (reference sequence). CDR3 region: CASSLAELASYNEQFF. The CDR3 coding sequence is TGTGCCAGCAGCTTAGCCGAACTAGCTTCCTACAATGAGCAGTTCTTC.

V gene TRBV7-2 combines with J gene TRBJ2-2, with TRBD2 identical over 9 bases. Germline CDR1 and CDR2: SGHTA and FQGNSA. Unmatched junction bases numbered 16, after V lost 5 bases and J lost 6 bases. CDR3 length equals 18 residues. This chain's CDR3 is CASSPNRSPLAGPGELFF. The CDR3 nucleotides are TGTGCCAGCAGCCCAAATCGGTCCCCCCTAGCGGGACCCGGGGAGCTGTTTTTT.

The rearrangement links TRBV18 to TRBJ2-1; D unclear. Trimming took off 0 bases at V and 8 bases at J, with 8 bases between the two ends. This CDR3 spans 13 amino acids. Looked up from germline, CDR1 is KGHSH and CDR2 is LQKENI. The CDR3 region has the DNA TGTGCCAGCTCACCACCAAGTGCGGATGAGCAGTTCTTC. This gives the protein CASSPPSADEQFF.

This chain links TRBV6-5 with TRBJ2-7; 11 bases match TRBD1. V was pared by 5 bases and J by 4 bases, with 4 bases of the junction left unmatched. The CDR3 runs to 14 residues. The germline CDR1 and CDR2 sequences are MNHEY and SVGAGI. CDR3 protein: CASSTDRGPYEQYF. As DNA, the CDR3 is TGTGCCAGCAGTACGGACAGGGGGCCTTACGAGCAGTACTTC.

This chain connects TRBV7-3 to TRBJ2-7, with TRBD1 as a possible D gene (5 bases). With 2 bases removed from V and 2 bases from J, the gap between germline ends came to 10 bases. The CDR3 consists of 14 residues. From germline, CDR1 is SGHTA and CDR2 FQGTGA. In DNA, the CDR3 is TGTGCCAGCAGCTTAGGACACCTTACCTACGAGCAGTACTTC. Translating gives CASSLGHLTYEQYF.

The table lists this clone with a few counts. The gene calls are TRBV2 and TRBJ1-5, with D perhaps TRBD1 (5 bases). From germline, CDR1 is SNHLY and CDR2 FYNNEI. V gave up 5 bases and J gave up 4 bases, with 12 bases separating them. This CDR3 is 14 amino acids long. The CDR3 reads CASSRQPSNQPQHF. As DNA, the CDR3 is TGTGCCAGCAGTCGACAGCCCTCAAATCAGCCCCAGCATTTT.

The V and J genes are TRBV15 and TRBJ2-1, with 7 bases aligning to TRBD2. J gave up 1 base and V 2 bases, and 8 bases lay outside the gene matches. Germline CDR1 reads LNHNV; CDR2 reads YYDKDF (reference sequence). This CDR3 region has 17 residues. The CDR3 DNA sequence: TGTGCCACCAGCAGACGAGCGGGAAAGGGATCCTACAATGAGCAGTTCTTC. Translating gives CATSRRAGKGSYNEQFF.

The chain joins TRBV5-1 to TRBJ2-7; D ambiguous. Germline loops: CDR1 SGHRS, CDR2 YFSETQ. Trimming removed 1 base from V and 3 bases from J, with 11 bases in between. The CDR3 runs to 14 residues. The CDR3: CASSLSHRYYEQYF. In DNA form, the CDR3 reads TGCGCCAGCAGCTTGTCCCACAGATACTACGAGCAGTACTTC.

This clone was seen more than once but under ten times. The gene calls are TRBV5-6 and TRBJ1-1; D call uncertain. Per germline, CDR1 SGHDT and CDR2 YYEEEE. CDR3 length: 15 residues. The V and J ends lost 2 bases and 3 bases respectively, with 14 bases between them. CDR3 DNA: TGTGCCAGCAGCTTCTTATCTGGCCAGGACACTGAAGCTTTCTTT. It translates to CASSFLSGQDTEAFF. The entire variable domain, with the rest obtained from reference TRBV5-6 and TRBJ1-1, is as follows: DAGVTQSPTHLIKTRGQQVTLRCSPKSGHDTVSWYQQALGQGPQFIFQYYEEEERQRGNFPDRFSGHQFPNYSSELNVNALLLGDSALYLCASSFLSGQDTEAFFGQGTRLTVV.

The V gene is TRBV7-9, the J gene TRBJ2-3, with D possibly TRBD1 on 5 matching bases. Per germline, CDR1 SEHNR and CDR2 FQNEAQ (reference sequence). Trimming left V 3 bases short and J 0 bases short, with 10 bases between. This CDR3 is 15 amino acids long. CDR3 DNA sequence: TGTGCCAGCAGCTTGTGGACAACTAGCACAGATACGCAGTATTTT. Its translation is CASSLWTTSTDTQYF.

The gene calls are TRBV7-8 and TRBJ2-5; 8 bases match TRBD2. Trimming took 5 bases from V and 4 from J; bases not matched to a gene: 18. Per germline, CDR1 SGHVS and CDR2 FQNEAQ. The length of the CDR3 is 18 residues. CDR3 protein: CASSTTQASSGRGETQYF. The CDR3 DNA reads as TGTGCCAGCAGCACAACTCAAGCGTCGAGCGGGAGAGGAGAGACCCAGTACTTC.

This clone came up a few times. The J gene is TRBJ1-1, the V gene TRBV30, with 8 bases matching TRBD1. Germline loops: CDR1 GTSNPN, CDR2 SVGIG (reference sequence). V shed 2 bases and J 8 bases; nucleotides not matched to a gene: 4. The CDR3 consists of 12 residues. The CDR3 nucleotides read TGTGCCTGGAGTCCACAGGGGGGAGAAGCTTTCTTT. Residues: CAWSPQGGEAFF.

The chain is built from TRBV30 and TRBJ1-5; D may be TRBD1 (6 bases). Trimming cost V 5 bases and J 0 bases, with 8 bases left between them. CDR1 and CDR2 (germline): GTSNPN, SVGIG (reference sequence). The CDR3 has 13 residues. CDR3 in DNA: TGTGCCTGGGCGGACAGTAGCAATCAGCCCCAGCATTTT. Its translation: CAWADSSNQPQHF.

V is TRBV19 and J is TRBJ2-7; D is possibly TRBD2 (7 bases). Germline lookup yields CDR1 LNHDA and CDR2 SQIVND (reference sequence). CDR3 length: 18 amino acids. The V and J ends lost 3 bases and 2 bases respectively, with 23 bases between them. Written as DNA, the CDR3 is TGTGCCAGTAGTATGTATGCGGGGGCCTTGACGAACACCTACGAGCAGTACTTC. It encodes CASSMYAGALTNTYEQYF. The entire variable domain, with the rest obtained from reference TRBV19 and TRBJ2-7, is as follows: DGGITQSPKYLFRKEGQNVTLSCEQNLNHDAMYWYRQDPGQGLRLIYYSQIVNDFQKGDIAEGYSVSREKKESFPLTVTSAQKNPTAFYLCASSMYAGALTNTYEQYFGPGTRLTVT.

The chain recombines TRBV4-2 with TRBJ1-3; TRBD1 agrees at 10 bases. Germline loops: CDR1 LGHNA, CDR2 YNFKEQ. The J segment lost 4 bases and the V segment lost 2 bases, leaving 8 bases of the junction unmatched. This CDR3 comprises 17 residues. CDR3 sequence reads: CASSQLPGQGTGNTIYF. CDR3 in DNA: TGTGCCAGCAGCCAACTCCCGGGACAGGGGACAGGAAACACCATATATTTT.

With regard to this clone: Other DNA variants within this sample encode the same CDR3. The V call is TRBV29-1, the J call TRBJ1-3, with 9 bases lining up with TRBD1. V gave up 3 bases and J gave up 5 bases; unmatched junction bases: 5. The CDR3 is 14 residues long. Germline V gene lookup returns CDR1 SQVTM and CDR2 ANQGSEA. CDR3 amino acids: CSVEPGQGRNTIYF. The CDR3 DNA follows: TGCAGCGTTGAGCCGGGACAGGGACGAAACACCATATATTTT.

The genes are TRBV19 and TRBJ1-2; D is perhaps TRBD1 (5 bases). V shed 0 bases and J shed 0 bases, with 11 bases lying between them. The length of the CDR3 is 16 residues. Looked up from germline, CDR1 is LNHDA and CDR2 is SQIVND (reference sequence). DNA for the CDR3: TGTGCCAGTAGTATAGATCGACAGACGACTAACTATGGCTACACCTTC. Protein product: CASSIDRQTTNYGYTF. The variable domain in full, completed from reference TRBV19 and TRBJ1-2, reads DGGITQSPKYLFRKEGQNVTLSCEQNLNHDAMYWYRQDPGQGLRLIYYSQIVNDFQKGDIAEGYSVSREKKESFPLTVTSAQKNPTAFYLCASSIDRQTTNYGYTFGSGTRLTVV.

V and J are TRBV10-3 and TRBJ1-4; 9 bases agree with TRBD1. CDR3 length: 16 amino acids. CDR1 and CDR2 (germline): ENHRY, SYGVKD. V dropped 3 bases and J dropped 7; count of bases not matched to a gene: 9. The CDR3 protein is CAISDPDRGRSEKLFF. The CDR3 coding sequence is TGTGCCATCAGTGACCCCGACAGGGGGAGAAGTGAAAAACTGTTTTTT.

V usage is TRBV27 and J usage is TRBJ1-4, with D perhaps matching TRBD1 (5 bases). Between the trimmed V and J ends, which lost 7 bases and 1 base, there was a span of 7 bases. Looked up from germline, CDR1 is MNHEY and CDR2 is SMNVEV (reference sequence). The CDR3 covers 13 residues. The CDR3 reads CASTGGTNEKLFF. CDR3 in DNA: TGTGCCAGCACGGGGGGAACTAATGAAAAACTGTTTTTT.

This chain's CDR3 is CASKDRAGEQYF. The CDR3 coding sequence is TGTGCCAGTAAGGACAGGGCCGGCGAGCAGTACTTC. V usage is TRBV6-1 and J usage is TRBJ2-5; TRBD1 agrees at 8 bases. The J call may not be correct, given that the DNA end is closer to TRBJ2-7. The germline V gene has CDR1 MNHNS and CDR2 SASEGT. The CDR3 is 12 residues long.